The clone carrying this T cell receptor (beta chain) was counted once. In the original processing: Amplification with reference gene primers provided the estimates of nucleated cell counts. The assay was immunoSEQ multiplex PCR, and TCRdb's table has in-frame clones only and misses some. V, J and clone size reflect that table, while D and trimming were determined from the DNA. The sample yields about 200,000 clones, roughly four fifths seen once. This CDR3 contains 16 residues. Trimming took 1 base from V and 3 from J, leaving 13 bases between them. Germline CDR1 and CDR2: LGHNA and YSLEER. The entry originates in a study of blood T cell repertoires in COVID-19. Study at large: From the United States, Italy and Spain came samples of acute and convalescent COVID-19.

The TCR was taken from a man in his forties who had recovered from COVID-19. Sequenced: PBMCs or T cells enriched from blood (not recorded which). This chain joins TRBV4-3 and TRBJ1-3; D is perhaps TRBD1 (5 bases). CDR3 coding DNA: TGCGCCAGCAGCCAAGGTTCCAGGGTTGGTGGAAACACCATATATTTT. It encodes CASSQGSRVGGNTIYF.